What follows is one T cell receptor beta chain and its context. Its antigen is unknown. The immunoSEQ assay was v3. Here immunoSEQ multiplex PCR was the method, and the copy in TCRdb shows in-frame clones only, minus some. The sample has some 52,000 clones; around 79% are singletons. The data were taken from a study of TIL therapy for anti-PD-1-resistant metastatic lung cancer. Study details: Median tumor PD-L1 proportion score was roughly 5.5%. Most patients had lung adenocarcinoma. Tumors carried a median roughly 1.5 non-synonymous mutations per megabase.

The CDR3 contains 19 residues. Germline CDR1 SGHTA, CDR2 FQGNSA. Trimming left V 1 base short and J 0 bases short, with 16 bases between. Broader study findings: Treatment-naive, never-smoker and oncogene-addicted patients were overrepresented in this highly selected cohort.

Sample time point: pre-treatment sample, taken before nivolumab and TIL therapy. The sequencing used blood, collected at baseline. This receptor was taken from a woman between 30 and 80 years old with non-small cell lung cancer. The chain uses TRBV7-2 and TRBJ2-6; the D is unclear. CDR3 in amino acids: CASSLDETLVLSGANVLTF. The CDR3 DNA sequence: TGTGCCAGCAGCTTAGATGAGACACTTGTTCTCTCTGGGGCCAACGTCCTGACTTTC.